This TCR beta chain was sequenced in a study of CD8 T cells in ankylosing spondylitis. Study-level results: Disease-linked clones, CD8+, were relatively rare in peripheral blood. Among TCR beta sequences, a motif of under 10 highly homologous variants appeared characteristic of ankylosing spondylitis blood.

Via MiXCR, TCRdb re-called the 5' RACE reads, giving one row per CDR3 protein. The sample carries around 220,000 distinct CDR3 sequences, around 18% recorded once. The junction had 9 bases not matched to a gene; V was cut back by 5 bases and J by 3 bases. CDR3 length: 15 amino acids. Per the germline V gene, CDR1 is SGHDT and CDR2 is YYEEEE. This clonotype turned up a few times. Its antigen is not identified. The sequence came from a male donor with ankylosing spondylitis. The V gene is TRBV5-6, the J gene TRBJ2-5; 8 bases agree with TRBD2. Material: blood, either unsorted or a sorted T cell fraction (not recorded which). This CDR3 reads CASSPDWRGEETQYF. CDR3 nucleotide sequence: TGTGCCAGCAGTCCCGACTGGCGGGGGGAAGAGACCCAGTACTTC.